The subject of this entry is one T cell receptor (beta chain). Amplifying from RNA transcripts, the study obtained TCR beta CDR3 regions. RT-PCR was first run with HTBI primers, then multiplex PCR in a second round. TCRdb used MiXCR to reprocess the multiplex PCR reads, holding one entry per CDR3 protein. The data contain over a million distinct CDR3 sequences, less than 45% of them singletons. This sample was included in a study of Graves' ophthalmopathy and Graves' hyperthyroidism. V shed 1 base and J 3 bases; nucleotides not matched to a gene: 8. Germline-derived CDR1 and CDR2 are LNHNV and YYDKDF (reference sequence). CDR3 length: 16 residues.

The chain recombines TRBV15 with TRBJ2-7; 8 bases are shared with TRBD1. The sequence came from an adult man with Graves' hyperthyroidism. Specimen: peripheral blood or thyroid tissue (not recorded which). DNA for the CDR3: TGTGCCACCAGCAGAGTGGACAGGGAACGTGGCTACGAGCAGTACTTC. Protein: CATSRVDRERGYEQYF.